This TCR beta chain was identified during a study of cytomegalovirus exposure and HLA in healthy donors. General study points: 87-base-pair reads could not separate some V segments, including TRBV6-2 and TRBV6-3. Investigators reported fewer than 200 TCR beta chains as tied to cytomegalovirus.

This clone came up once. The target antigen is unknown. This PCR relied on a set of 60 Vbeta primers and 13 Jbeta primers. Original analysis: It was a later analysis that counted some 80 million unique TCR beta chains, of which around 11 million were shared. The repertoire was sequenced with immunoSEQ multiplex PCR; TCRdb's copy has only in-frame clones and lacks some. Clone size and the V and J calls come from that table; the DNA yielded D and trimming. The sample lists about 140,000 clones; approximately 80% were seen once. V was trimmed by 4 bases and J by 5 bases, leaving 10 bases between them. The CDR3 runs to 14 residues. Germline lookup yields CDR1 SGDLS and CDR2 YYNGEE.

Sequenced sample: PBMCs. The chain combines TRBV9 with TRBJ1-6; tentatively, D is TRBD1 (5 bases). The clonotype originates from a female donor in good health and CMV-seronegative. The CDR3 DNA is TGTGCCAGCAGCCAGACAGCGAATAATTCACCCCTCCACTTT. Translated, it gives CASSQTANNSPLHF. The complete variable domain, with remaining parts taken from reference TRBV9 and TRBJ1-6, reads DSGVTQTPKHLITATGQRVTLRCSPRSGDLSVYWYQQSLDQGLQFLIQYYNGEERAKGNILERFSAQQFPDLHSELNLSSLELGDSALYFCASSQTANNSPLHFGNGTRLTVT.